The rows below give T cell receptor beta chains drawn from one sample of a study of Ad26.COV2.S vaccination and SARS-CoV-2 variants. Assay: immunoSEQ multiplex PCR; the TCRdb copy retains only in-frame clones and omits some. The data contain 300,000 to 350,000 clones, about 85% of them singletons. This material consisted of peripheral blood, taken in a trial of Ad26.COV2.S vaccine versus placebo. These receptors all stem from a person aged 18-65 years who received the Ad26.COV2.S COVID-19 vaccine or a placebo. Each CDR3 is given with its conserved first and last residue. The D gene is left open where the match is weak. Clone sizes are given selectively: once, few, many, or a class where the clone is expanded.

V gene	clone size	D gene	J gene	CDR3 DNA	CDR3 protein
TRBV3-1/TRBV3-2	NA	TRBD2	TRBJ2-1	TGTGCCAGCAGCCCTTTAGAGCGGGGGGGAAATGAGCAGTTCTTC	CASSPLERGGNEQFF
TRBV6-5	once	TRBD2	TRBJ2-5	TGTGCCAGCAGTTATCGGGGGGGGAAAGAGACCCAGTACTTC	CASSYRGGKETQYF
TRBV11-2	NA	NA	TRBJ1-1	TGTGCCAGCAGCTTAGTCGGGGGGAATTTTAACACTGAAGCTTTCTTT	CASSLVGGNFNTEAFF
TRBV7-9	NA	NA	TRBJ1-3	TGTGCCAGCAGCGTGGTGGGGGGTGGAAACACCATATATTTT	CASSVVGGGNTIYF
TRBV28	NA	NA	TRBJ1-1	TGTGCCAGCATCAACACCCGGACGGTGAACACTGAAGCTTTCTTT	CASINTRTVNTEAFF
TRBV5-1	NA	NA	TRBJ2-5	TGCGCCAGCAGCTCGGGGGCCTTAGGCGAGACCCAGTACTTC	CASSSGALGETQYF
TRBV21-1	NA	NA	TRBJ1-2	TGTGCCAGCAGCAAAGCGCTTCAGTTCGTCGGTCCCGGACACGTGGGGCCTAACTATGGCTACACCTTC	CASSKALQFVGPGHVGPNYGYTF
TRBV9	NA	NA	TRBJ1-5	TGTGCCAGCAGCGCAGGGACTTATCAGCCCCAGCATTTT	CASSAGTYQPQHF
TRBV19	NA	TRBD1	TRBJ1-5	TGTGCCAGTAGCCGGGACAGGGTTGGGCAGCCCCAGCATTTT	CASSRDRVGQPQHF
TRBV2	NA	TRBD1	TRBJ1-1	TGTGCCAGCAGGAGCATCAGGGGGTTAAGAACTGAAGCTTTCTTT	CASRSIRGLRTEAFF
TRBV14	NA	NA	TRBJ1-6	TGTGCCAGCAGCCAGAGGGAGGGTGACCCCTATAATTCACCCCTCCACTTT	CASSQREGDPYNSPLHF
TRBV5-4	NA	NA	TRBJ1-4	TGTGCCAGCAGCCCAGGACATAATGAAAAACTGTTTTTT	CASSPGHNEKLFF
TRBV7-9	NA	NA	TRBJ2-2	TGTGCCAGCAGCTTTATGGTGGCTAGCGTGTCCGGGGAGCTGTTTTTT	CASSFMVASVSGELFF
TRBV28	NA	NA	TRBJ2-7	TGTGCCAGCAGCGCCAGTTTCCGTCGAGGCTTTCGATCGAGGCTAAACTACGAGCAGTACTTC	CASSASFRRGFRSRLNYEQYF
TRBV7-9	NA	TRBD1	TRBJ1-2	TGTGCCAGCAGCCCGGGGGCAGGGGGGGCCTATGGCTACACCTTC	CASSPGAGGAYGYTF
TRBV4-2	NA	NA	TRBJ2-7	TGTGCCAGCAGCCAAGGGTTGCAATACGAGCAGTACTTC	CASSQGLQYEQYF
TRBV10-1	few	NA	TRBJ2-2	TGCGCCAGCAGTGAGAGGGTAGAGGGGACCGGGGAGCTGTTTTTT	CASSERVEGTGELFF
TRBV10-3	NA	TRBD1	TRBJ2-7	TGTGCCATCGGACAGGAACCCTACGAGCAGTACTTC	CAIGQEPYEQYF
TRBV19	NA	NA	TRBJ2-2	TGTGCCAGTAGTACCTACGGGCCCGGGGAGCTGTTTTTT	CASSTYGPGELFF
TRBV25-1	NA	NA	TRBJ2-7	TGTGCCAGCGGGCGGGATTACGAGCAGTACTTC	CASGRDYEQYF
TRBV19	NA	TRBD1	TRBJ1-1	TGTGCCAGTAGTGCCCACTGGACAGGGAGCGCTGAAGCTTTCTTT	CASSAHWTGSAEAFF
TRBV3-1/TRBV3-2	few	NA	TRBJ2-3	TGTGCCAGCAGCCAAGTTTCCCTTAAGGATACGCAGTATTTT	CASSQVSLKDTQYF
TRBV18	NA	NA	TRBJ2-4	TGTGCCAGCTCACCACCAGGGGGAGCCAAAAACATTCAGTACTTC	CASSPPGGAKNIQYF
TRBV2	few	NA	TRBJ1-6	TGTGCCAGCAGTGAGGGGGTTTCACCCCTCCACTTT	CASSEGVSPLHF
TRBV9	NA	TRBD2	TRBJ2-3	TGTGCCAGCAGGTCTACCGGGGGGGAAACAGATACGCAGTATTTT	CASRSTGGETDTQYF